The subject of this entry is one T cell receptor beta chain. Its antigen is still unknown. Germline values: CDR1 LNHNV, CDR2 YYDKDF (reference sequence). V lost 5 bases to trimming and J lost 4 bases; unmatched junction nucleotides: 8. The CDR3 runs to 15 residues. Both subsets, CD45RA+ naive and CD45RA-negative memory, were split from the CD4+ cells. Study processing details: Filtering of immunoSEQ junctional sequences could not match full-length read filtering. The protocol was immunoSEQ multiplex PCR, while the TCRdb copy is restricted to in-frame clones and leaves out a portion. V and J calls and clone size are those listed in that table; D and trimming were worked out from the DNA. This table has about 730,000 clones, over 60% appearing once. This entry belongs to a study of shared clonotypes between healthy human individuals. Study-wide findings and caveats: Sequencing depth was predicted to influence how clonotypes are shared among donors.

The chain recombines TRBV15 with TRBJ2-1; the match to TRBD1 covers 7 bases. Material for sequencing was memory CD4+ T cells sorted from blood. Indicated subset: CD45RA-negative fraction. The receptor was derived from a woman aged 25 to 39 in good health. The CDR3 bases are TGTGCCACCAGCCGCCGGGACAGTTTATACAATGAGCAGTTCTTC. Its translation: CATSRRDSLYNEQFF. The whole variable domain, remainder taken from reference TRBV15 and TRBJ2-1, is DAMVIQNPRYQVTQFGKPVTLSCSQTLNHNVMYWYQQKSSQAPKLLFHYYDKDFNNEADTPDNFQSRRPNTSFCFLDIRSPGLGDTAMYLCATSRRDSLYNEQFFGPGTRLTVL.